This T cell receptor (beta chain) was found in a study of beta chain features in type 1 diabetes. The entirety of the isolated RNA underwent reverse transcription, so expressed TCRB transcripts were sequenced. TCRdb's table, derived via immunoSEQ multiplex PCR, lists solely in-frame clones and lacks some. Among about 740,000 clones listed, under 15% were seen once. Broader study findings: Among all four CD4+ subsets, Type 1 diabetes patients had TCRB CDR3s that were moderately but significantly shorter. More deletions and fewer insertions at VDJ junctions were found in patients with type 1 diabetes. Since sequencing was performed on cDNA, cells with high TCR expression could be over-represented. Researchers reported that naive, central memory and Treg TCRB repertoires appeared more similar in patients than in healthy donors.

This clone was seen a few times. No antigen is known for it. The V end was cut by 2 bases, the J end by 4 bases, with 12 bases between. This CDR3 is 15 amino acids long. The germline V gene has CDR1 SGHTA and CDR2 FQGTGA. The gene calls are TRBV7-3 and TRBJ2-1; D is ambiguous. Sequencing input: naive CD4+ T cells from blood. The origin of this receptor is a young man with type 1 diabetes. The CDR3 reads CASSLRPDVYNEQFF. The CDR3 DNA follows: TGTGCCAGCAGCTTACGACCCGACGTTTACAATGAGCAGTTCTTC.